This TCR beta chain is drawn from a study of blood T cell repertoires in COVID-19. Study overall: PBMCs, B-cell-depleted T cells, or T cells were the source of the cDNA or gDNA that made up the material.

Authors' processing steps: Amplification from reference gene primers served as the basis for estimated nucleated cell counts. The table came from immunoSEQ multiplex PCR; TCRdb's copy has only in-frame clones and leaves some out. V and J calls and clone size are those listed in that table; D and trimming were worked out from the DNA. The sample has 100,000 to 120,000 clones; about 86% are singletons. Germline V lookup: CDR1 SGHRS, CDR2 YFSETQ. CDR3 length equals 14 residues. J was trimmed by 6 bases and V by 3 bases; bases with no gene match: 7. Sequencing was performed on peripheral blood. The V and J genes are TRBV5-1 and TRBJ1-2; 8 nucleotides agree with TRBD1. The clonotype was recovered from an elderly man with acute or convalescent COVID-19. DNA of the CDR3: TGCGCCAGCAGCTCACAGGGGGGATTGGATGGCTACACCTTC. This translates into CASSSQGGLDGYTF.